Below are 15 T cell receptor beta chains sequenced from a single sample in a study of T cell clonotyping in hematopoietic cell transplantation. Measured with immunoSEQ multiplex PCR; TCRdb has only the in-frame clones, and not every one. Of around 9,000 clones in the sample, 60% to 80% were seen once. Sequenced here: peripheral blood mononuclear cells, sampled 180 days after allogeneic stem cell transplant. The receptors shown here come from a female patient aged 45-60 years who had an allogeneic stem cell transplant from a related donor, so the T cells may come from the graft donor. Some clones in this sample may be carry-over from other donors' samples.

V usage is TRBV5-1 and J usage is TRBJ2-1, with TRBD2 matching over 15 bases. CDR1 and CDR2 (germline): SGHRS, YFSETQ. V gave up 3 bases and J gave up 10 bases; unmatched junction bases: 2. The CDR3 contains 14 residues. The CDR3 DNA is TGCGCCAGCAGCTCCGGGACTAGCGGGGGGGAGCAGTTCTTC. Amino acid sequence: CASSSGTSGGEQFF. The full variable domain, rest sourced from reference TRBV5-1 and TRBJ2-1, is KAGVTQTPRYLIKTRGQQVTLSCSPISGHRSVSWYQQTPGQGLQFLFEYFSETQRNKGNFPGRFSGRQFSNSRSEMNVSTLELGDSALYLCASSSGTSGGEQFFGPGTRLTVL.

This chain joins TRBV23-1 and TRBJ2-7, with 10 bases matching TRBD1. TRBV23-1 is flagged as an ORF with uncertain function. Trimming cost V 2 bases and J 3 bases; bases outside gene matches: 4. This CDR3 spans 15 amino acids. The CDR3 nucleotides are TGCGCCAGCAGTCAACTGGACAGGGGGGACTACGAGCAGTACTTC. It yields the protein CASSQLDRGDYEQYF.

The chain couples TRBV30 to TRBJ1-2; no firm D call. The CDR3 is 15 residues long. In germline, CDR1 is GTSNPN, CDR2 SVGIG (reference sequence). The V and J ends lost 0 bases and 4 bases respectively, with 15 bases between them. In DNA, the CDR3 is TGTGCCTGGAGTGTACGAGGAGCTAAACTCTATGGCTACACCTTC. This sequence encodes CAWSVRGAKLYGYTF.

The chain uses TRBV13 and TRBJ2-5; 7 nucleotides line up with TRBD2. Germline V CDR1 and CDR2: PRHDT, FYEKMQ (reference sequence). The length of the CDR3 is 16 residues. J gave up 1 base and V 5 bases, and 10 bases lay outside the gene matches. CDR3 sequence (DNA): TGTGCCAGCAGCAATGACGGGGGGTCCCTCCAAGAGACCCAGTACTTC. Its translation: CASSNDGGSLQETQYF.

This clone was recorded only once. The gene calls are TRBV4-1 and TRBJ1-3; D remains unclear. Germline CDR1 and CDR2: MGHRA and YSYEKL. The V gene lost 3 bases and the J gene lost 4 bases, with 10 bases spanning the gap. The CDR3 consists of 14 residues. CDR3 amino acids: CASSQGRSGNTIYF. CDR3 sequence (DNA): TGCGCCAGCAGCCAGGGAAGGTCCGGAAACACCATATATTTT.

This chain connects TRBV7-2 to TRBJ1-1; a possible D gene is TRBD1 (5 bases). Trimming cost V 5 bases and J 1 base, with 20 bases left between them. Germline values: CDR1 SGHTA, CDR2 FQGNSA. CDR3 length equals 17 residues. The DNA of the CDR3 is TGTGCCAGCAGCCATTTACGCGGGGGTATCGGGAACACTGAAGCTTTCTTT. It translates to CASSHLRGGIGNTEAFF.

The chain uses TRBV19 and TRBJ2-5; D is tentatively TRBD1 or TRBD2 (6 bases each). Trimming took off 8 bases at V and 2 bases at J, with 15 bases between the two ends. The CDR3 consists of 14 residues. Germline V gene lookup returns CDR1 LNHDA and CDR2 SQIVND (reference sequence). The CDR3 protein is CASGIGGQQETQYF. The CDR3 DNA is TGTGCCAGTGGCATCGGGGGCCAACAAGAGACCCAGTACTTC.

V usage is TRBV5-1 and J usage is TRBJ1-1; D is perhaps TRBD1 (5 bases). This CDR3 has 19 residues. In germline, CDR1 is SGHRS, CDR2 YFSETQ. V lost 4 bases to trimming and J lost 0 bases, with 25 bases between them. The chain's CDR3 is CASSPGGTGPRDVNTEAFF. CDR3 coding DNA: TGCGCCAGCAGCCCGGGTGGTACAGGCCCGCGCGACGTGAACACTGAAGCTTTCTTT.

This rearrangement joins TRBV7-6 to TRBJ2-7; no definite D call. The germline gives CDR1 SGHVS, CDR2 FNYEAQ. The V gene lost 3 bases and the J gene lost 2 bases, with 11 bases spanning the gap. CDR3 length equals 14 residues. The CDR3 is CASSLSLYPYEQYF. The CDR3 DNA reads TGTGCCAGCAGCTTGAGCCTCTACCCCTACGAGCAGTACTTC.

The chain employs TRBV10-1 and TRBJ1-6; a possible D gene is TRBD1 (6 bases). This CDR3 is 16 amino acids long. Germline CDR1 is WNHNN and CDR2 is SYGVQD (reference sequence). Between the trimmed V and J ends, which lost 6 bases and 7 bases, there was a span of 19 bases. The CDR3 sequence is CASRDNVTGVNSPLHF. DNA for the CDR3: TGCGCCAGCAGGGACAACGTGACAGGTGTGAATTCACCCCTCCACTTT.

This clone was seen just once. CDR3 in DNA: TGCAGTGCTAGCAGGGGGGTCGAGCAGTACTTC. Translating it yields CSASRGVEQYF. The rearrangement links TRBV20-1 to TRBJ2-7; the D gene is possibly TRBD1 (7 bases). Germline lookup yields CDR1 DFQATT and CDR2 SNEGSKA (reference sequence). V was shortened by 3 bases and J by 6 bases, with 9 bases between the two germline ends. The CDR3 is 11 residues long.

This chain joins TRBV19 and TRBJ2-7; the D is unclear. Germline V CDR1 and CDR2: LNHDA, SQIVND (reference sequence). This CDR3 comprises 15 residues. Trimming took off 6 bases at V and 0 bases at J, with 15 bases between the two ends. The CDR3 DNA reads TGTGCCAGTAGCAGTGAAGCCTTGAGCTCCTACGAGCAGTACTTC. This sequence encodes CASSSEALSSYEQYF.

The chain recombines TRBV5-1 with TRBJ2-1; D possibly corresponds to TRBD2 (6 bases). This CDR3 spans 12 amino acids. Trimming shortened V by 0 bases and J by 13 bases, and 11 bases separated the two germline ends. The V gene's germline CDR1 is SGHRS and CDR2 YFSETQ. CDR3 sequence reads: CASSLEGTLQFF. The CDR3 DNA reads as TGCGCCAGCAGCTTGGAAGGGACTCTTCAGTTCTTC.

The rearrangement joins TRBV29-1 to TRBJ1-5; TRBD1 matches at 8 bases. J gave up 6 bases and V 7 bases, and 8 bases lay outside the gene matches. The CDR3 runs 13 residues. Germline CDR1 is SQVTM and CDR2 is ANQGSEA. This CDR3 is CSAVLTGGQPQHF. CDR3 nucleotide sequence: TGCAGCGCCGTCCTCACAGGGGGTCAGCCCCAGCATTTT.

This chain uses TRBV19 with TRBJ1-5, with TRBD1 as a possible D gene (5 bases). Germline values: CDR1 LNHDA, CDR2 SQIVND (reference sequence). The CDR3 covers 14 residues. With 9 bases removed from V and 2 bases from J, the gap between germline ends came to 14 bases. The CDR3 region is CASRSGLGNQPQHF. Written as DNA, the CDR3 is TGTGCCAGCCGATCAGGGTTGGGCAATCAGCCCCAGCATTTT. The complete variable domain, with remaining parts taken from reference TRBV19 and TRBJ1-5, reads DGGITQSPKYLFRKEGQNVTLSCEQNLNHDAMYWYRQDPGQGLRLIYYSQIVNDFQKGDIAEGYSVSREKKESFPLTVTSAQKNPTAFYLCASRSGLGNQPQHFGDGTRLSIL.